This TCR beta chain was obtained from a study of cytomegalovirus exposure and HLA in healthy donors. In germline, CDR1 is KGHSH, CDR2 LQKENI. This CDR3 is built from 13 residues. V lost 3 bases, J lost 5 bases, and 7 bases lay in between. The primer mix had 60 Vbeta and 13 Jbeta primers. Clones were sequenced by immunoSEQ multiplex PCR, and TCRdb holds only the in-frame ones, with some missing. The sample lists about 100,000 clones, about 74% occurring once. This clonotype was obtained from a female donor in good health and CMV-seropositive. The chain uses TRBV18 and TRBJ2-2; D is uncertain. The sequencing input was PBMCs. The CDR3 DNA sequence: TGTGCCAGCTCACCCCGTCGGACCGGGGAGCTGTTTTTT. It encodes CASSPRRTGELFF.